The present entry profiles one T cell receptor (beta chain) with its context. Deletions cut 5 bases from V and 2 bases from J, with 13 bases between. From germline, CDR1 is SQVTM and CDR2 ANQGSEA. The CDR3 is 13 amino acids. Sample time point: pretreatment peripheral blood. The entry originates in a study of PD-L1 blockade in urothelial cancer. Study as a whole: Patients started atezolizumab around 2014, 1,200 mg intravenously every 3 weeks. After treatment start, blood was analyzed at 3 weeks (second dose) and at 6 weeks.

Some clones are missing from TCRdb's copy, which holds only in-frame ones; the method was immunoSEQ multiplex PCR. The sample includes approximately 94,000 clones, around 86% seen only once; the top ten take 2% to 2.5%. The receptor's source is a man between 60 and 70 years old with urothelial cancer. The chain couples TRBV29-1 to TRBJ2-7; TRBD2 might be the D (7 bases). Sequences were derived from PBMCs, sampled around atezolizumab (anti-PD-L1) treatment. The CDR3 DNA reads TGCAGCGTTATGAAGGGGGGGGCCTACGAGCAGTACTTC. The encoded protein is CSVMKGGAYEQYF.